What follows describes a single T cell receptor (beta chain). It was version v3.0 of the immunoSEQ assay that was run at survey level. Only in-frame clones appear in the TCRdb table, and some are missing; sequencing was by immunoSEQ multiplex PCR. The data contain roughly 25,000 clones, about four fifths of them singletons. Germline V CDR1 and CDR2: MDHEN, SYDVKM. CDR3 size: 14 residues. V lost 5 bases, J lost 0 bases, and 10 bases lay in between. This sample was included in a study of long-term antiretroviral therapy in people with HIV. The study drew at least one pre-ART and at least two post-ART PBMC samples from every donor.

The chain carries TRBV28 and TRBJ1-1, with D possibly TRBD1 on 5 matching bases. The clonotype comes from a man under 40 with HIV. The sample here was unsorted PBMCs, taken 0.7 years before starting antiretroviral therapy. The CDR3 DNA sequence: TGTGCCAGCAGTCTGACGGGGGTGAACACTGAAGCTTTCTTT. This gives the protein CASSLTGVNTEAFF.